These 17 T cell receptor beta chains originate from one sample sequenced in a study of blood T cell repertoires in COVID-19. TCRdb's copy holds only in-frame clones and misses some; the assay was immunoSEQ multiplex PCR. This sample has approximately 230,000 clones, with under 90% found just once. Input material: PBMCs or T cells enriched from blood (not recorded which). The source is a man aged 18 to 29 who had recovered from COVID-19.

The CDR3 nucleotides read TGTGCCAGTAGTATTTCAGGTGCTCAAGGGGGTTACGAGCAGTACTTC. This translates into CASSISGAQGGYEQYF. The chain joins TRBV19 to TRBJ2-7; TRBD1 is a possible D gene (6 bases). Trimming stripped 3 bases from V and 4 bases from J, with 19 bases between. CDR1 LNHDA and CDR2 SQIVND come from the germline V gene (reference sequence). The CDR3 runs to 16 residues.

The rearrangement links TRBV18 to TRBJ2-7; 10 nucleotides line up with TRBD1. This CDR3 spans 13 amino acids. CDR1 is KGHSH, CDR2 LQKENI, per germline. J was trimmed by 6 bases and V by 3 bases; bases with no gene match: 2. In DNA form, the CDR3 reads TGTGCCAGCTCACCGCGGGACAGGGGCGAGCAGTACTTC. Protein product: CASSPRDRGEQYF.

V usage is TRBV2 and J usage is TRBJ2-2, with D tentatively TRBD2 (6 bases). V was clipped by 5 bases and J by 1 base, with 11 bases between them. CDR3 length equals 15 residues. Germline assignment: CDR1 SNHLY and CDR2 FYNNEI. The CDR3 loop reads CASSYPGENTGELFF. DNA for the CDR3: TGTGCCAGCAGTTATCCGGGGGAGAACACCGGGGAGCTGTTTTTT.

The DNA of the CDR3 is TGTGCCAGCAGGGGCCAGGGGGTAAATGGTTACGAGCAGTACTTC. Translated, it gives CASRGQGVNGYEQYF. The chain employs TRBV2 and TRBJ2-7; TRBD1 matches at 7 bases. V gave up 6 bases and J gave up 4 bases; unmatched junction bases: 12. The CDR3 runs 15 residues. Germline CDR1 and CDR2: SNHLY and FYNNEI.

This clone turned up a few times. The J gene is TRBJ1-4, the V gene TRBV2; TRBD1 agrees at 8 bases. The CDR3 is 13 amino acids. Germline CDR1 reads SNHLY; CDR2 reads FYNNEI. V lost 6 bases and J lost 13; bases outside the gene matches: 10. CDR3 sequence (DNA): TGTGCCAGCAGGAAGGACAGGGCTGGGGTACTGTTTTTT. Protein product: CASRKDRAGVLFF.

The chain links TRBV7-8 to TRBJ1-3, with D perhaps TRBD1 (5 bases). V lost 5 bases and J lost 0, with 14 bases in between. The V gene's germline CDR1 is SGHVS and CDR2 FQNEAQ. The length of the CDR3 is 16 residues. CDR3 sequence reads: CASSLGQIYSGNTIYF. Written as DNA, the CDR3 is TGTGCCAGCAGCCTAGGACAAATCTACTCTGGAAACACCATATATTTT.

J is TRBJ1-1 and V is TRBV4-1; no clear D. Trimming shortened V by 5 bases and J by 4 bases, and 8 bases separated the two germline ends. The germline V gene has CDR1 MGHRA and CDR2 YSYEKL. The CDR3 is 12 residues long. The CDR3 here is CASSDGVTEAFF. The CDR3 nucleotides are TGCGCCAGCAGCGACGGGGTCACTGAAGCTTTCTTT.

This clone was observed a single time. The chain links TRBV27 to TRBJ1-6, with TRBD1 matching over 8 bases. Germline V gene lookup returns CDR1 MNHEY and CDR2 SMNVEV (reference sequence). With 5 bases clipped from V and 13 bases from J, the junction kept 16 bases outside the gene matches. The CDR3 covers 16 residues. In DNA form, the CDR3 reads TGTGCCAGCAGTCGCCAACAGGGGGGGTTCCTTGTGCCCCTCCACTTT. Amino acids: CASSRQQGGFLVPLHF.

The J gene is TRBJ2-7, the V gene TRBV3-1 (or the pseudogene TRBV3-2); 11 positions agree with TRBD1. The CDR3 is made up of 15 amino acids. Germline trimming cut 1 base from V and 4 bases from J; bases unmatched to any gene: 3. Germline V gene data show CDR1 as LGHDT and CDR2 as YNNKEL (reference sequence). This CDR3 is CASSQAGTGGYEQYF. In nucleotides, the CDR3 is TGTGCCAGCAGCCAAGCCGGGACAGGGGGATACGAGCAGTACTTC.

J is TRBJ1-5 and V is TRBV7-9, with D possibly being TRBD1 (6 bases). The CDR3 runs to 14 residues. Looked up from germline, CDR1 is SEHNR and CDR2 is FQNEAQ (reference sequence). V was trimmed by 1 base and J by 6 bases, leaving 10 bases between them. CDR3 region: CASSLEGVSQPQHF. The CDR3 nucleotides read TGTGCCAGCAGCTTAGAGGGGGTGAGTCAGCCCCAGCATTTT. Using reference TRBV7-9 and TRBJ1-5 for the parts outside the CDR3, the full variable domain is DTGVSQNPRHKITKRGQNVTFRCDPISEHNRLYWYRQTLGQGPEFLTYFQNEAQLEKSRLLSDRFSAERPKGSFSTLEIQRTEQGDSAMYLCASSLEGVSQPQHFGDGTRLSIL.

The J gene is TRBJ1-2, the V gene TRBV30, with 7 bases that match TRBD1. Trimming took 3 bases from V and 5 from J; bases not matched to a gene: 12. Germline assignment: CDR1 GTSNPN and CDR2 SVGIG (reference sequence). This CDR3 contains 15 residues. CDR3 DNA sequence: TGTGCCTGGAGCGGTACAGGGTCAGGGGGATATGGCTACACCTTC. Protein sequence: CAWSGTGSGGYGYTF.

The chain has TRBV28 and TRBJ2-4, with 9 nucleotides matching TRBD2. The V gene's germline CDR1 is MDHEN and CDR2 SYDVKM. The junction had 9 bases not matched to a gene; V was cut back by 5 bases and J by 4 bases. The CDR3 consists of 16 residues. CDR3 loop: CASSTQREVGKNIQYF. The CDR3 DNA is TGTGCCAGCAGTACCCAGCGGGAGGTTGGGAAAAACATTCAGTACTTC.

The CDR3 sequence: CASTFDRKLNSPLHF. Here the CDR3 DNA reads TGTGCCAGCACCTTTGACAGAAAACTGAATTCACCCCTCCACTTT. This chain connects TRBV28 to TRBJ1-6, with TRBD1 as a possible D gene (5 bases). The CDR3 loop spans 15 amino acids. CDR1 is MDHEN, CDR2 SYDVKM, per germline. The ends were cut back, 7 bases at V and 7 bases at J, with 17 bases in the middle.

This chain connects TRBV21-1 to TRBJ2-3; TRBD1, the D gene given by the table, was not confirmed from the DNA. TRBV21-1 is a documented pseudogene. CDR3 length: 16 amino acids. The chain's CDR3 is CASSAGTGLSTDTQYF. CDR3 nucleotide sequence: TGTGCCAGCAGCGCTGGGACAGGCCTTAGCACAGATACGCAGTATTTT.

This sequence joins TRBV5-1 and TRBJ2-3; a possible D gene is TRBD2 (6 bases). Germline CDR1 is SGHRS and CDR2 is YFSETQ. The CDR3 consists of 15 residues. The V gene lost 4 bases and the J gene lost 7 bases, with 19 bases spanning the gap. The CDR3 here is CASSEPEDGRYTQYF. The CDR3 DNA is TGCGCCAGCAGCGAGCCTGAGGACGGGAGATATACGCAGTATTTT.

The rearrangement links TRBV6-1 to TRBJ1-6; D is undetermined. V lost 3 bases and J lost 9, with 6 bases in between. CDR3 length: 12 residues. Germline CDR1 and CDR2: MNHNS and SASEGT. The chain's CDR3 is CASSETFSPLHF. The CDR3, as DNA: TGTGCCAGCAGTGAGACTTTTTCACCCCTCCACTTT.

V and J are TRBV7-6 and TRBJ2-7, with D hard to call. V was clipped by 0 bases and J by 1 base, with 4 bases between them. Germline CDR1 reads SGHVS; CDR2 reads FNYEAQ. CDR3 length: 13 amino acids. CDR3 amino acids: CASSLAQSYEQYF. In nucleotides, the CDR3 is TGTGCCAGCAGCTTAGCCCAGTCCTACGAGCAGTACTTC.